This T cell receptor beta chain appears in the sequencing data of a study of Ad26.COV2.S vaccination and SARS-CoV-2 variants. Study results and caveats: The TCR-based breadth and depth measures might underestimate overall T cell responses. Non-spike TCR breadth did not differ much between vaccine and placebo recipients.

Of note for this clone: Its specificity is unknown.

Sequenced by immunoSEQ multiplex PCR; TCRdb stores in-frame clones only, minus some. The sample consists of approximately 360,000 clones, 80% to 90% of them appearing once. As for treatment: about 20 received Ad26.COV2.S at low or high dose, single or two shots; several received placebo; per-sample allocation not given. Specimens were obtained on day 63 following the first vaccine or placebo injection. Donation was by an adult aged 18-55 years who was in Boston. An Ad26 vector carrying the Wuhan-strain SARS-CoV-2 spike served as the vaccine. Trimming at V came to 4 bases and at J to 8 bases, leaving 10 bases not matched to a gene. Germline V lookup: CDR1 SGHAT, CDR2 FQNNGV. This CDR3 is 14 amino acids long.

This rearrangement joins TRBV11-2 to TRBJ2-7, with 8 bases fitting TRBD1. This TCR was recovered from a person between 18 and 59 years old who received the Ad26.COV2.S COVID-19 vaccine or a placebo. The sequencing used peripheral blood, collected in a trial of Ad26.COV2.S vaccine versus placebo. CDR3 in amino acids: CASSSRVGQGQQYF. In nucleotides, the CDR3 is TGTGCCAGCAGCTCAAGGGTAGGACAGGGCCAGCAGTACTTC. Complete variable domain (other parts from reference TRBV11-2 and TRBJ2-7): EAGVAQSPRYKIIEKRQSVAFWCNPISGHATLYWYQQILGQGPKLLIQFQNNGVVDDSQLPKDRFSAERLKGVDSTLKIQPAKLEDSAVYLCASSSRVGQGQQYFGPGTRLTVT.